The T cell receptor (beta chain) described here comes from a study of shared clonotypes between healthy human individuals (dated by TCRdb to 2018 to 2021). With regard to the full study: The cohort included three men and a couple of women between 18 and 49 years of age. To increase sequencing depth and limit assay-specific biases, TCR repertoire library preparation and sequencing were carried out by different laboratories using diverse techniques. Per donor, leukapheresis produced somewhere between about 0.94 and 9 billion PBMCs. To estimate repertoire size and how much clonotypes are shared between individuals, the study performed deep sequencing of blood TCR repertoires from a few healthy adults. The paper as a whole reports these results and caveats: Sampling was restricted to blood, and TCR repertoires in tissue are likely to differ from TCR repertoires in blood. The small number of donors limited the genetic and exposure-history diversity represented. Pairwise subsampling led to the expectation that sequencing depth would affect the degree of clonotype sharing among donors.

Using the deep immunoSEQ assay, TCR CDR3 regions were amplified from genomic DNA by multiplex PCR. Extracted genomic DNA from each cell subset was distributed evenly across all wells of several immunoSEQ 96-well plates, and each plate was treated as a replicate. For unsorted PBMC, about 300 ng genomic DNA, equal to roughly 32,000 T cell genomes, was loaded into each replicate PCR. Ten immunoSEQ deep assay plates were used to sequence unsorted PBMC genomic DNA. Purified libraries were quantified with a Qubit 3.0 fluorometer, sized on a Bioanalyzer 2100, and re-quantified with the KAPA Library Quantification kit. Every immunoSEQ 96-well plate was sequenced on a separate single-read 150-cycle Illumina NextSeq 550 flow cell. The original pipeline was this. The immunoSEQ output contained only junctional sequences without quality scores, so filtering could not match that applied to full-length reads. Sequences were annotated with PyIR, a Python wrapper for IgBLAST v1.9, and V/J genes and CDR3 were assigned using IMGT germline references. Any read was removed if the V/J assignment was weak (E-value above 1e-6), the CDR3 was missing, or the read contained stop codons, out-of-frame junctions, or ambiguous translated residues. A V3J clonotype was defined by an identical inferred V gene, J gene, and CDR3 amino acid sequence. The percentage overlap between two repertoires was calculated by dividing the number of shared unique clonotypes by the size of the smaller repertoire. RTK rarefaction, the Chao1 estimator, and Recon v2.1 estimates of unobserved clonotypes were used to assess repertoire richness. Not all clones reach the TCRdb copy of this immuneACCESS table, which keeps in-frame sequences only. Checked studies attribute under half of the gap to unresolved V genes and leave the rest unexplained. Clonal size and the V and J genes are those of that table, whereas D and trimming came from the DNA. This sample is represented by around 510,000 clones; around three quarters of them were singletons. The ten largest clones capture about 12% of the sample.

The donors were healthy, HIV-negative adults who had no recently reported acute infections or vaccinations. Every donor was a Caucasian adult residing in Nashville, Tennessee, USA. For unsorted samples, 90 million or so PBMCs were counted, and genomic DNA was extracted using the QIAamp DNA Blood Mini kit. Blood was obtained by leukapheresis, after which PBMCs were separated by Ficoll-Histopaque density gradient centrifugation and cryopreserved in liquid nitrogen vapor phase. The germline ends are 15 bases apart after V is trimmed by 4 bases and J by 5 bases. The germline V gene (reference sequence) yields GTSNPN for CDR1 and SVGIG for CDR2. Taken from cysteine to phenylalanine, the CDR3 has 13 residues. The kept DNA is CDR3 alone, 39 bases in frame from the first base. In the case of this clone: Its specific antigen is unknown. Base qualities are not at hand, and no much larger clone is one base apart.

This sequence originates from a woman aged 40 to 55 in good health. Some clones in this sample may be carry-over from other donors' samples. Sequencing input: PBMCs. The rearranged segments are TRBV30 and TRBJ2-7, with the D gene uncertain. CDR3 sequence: CAWTEPSFDEQYF. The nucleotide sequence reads TGTGCCTGGACAGAGCCTTCTTTCGACGAGCAGTACTTC.